Given below is one T cell receptor beta chain in context. Its antigen is undetermined. Amplification used 60 Vbeta primers and 13 Jbeta primers. Sequencing was performed with immunoSEQ multiplex PCR; in TCRdb, only in-frame clones are kept and a portion is missing. The sample has around 150,000 clones, 66% seen once. This sample is part of a study of cytomegalovirus exposure and HLA in healthy donors. The overall study: An earlier analysis identified approximately 110 million unique TCR beta sequences in approximately 190 million T cells. Study results and caveats: Association of a missense DCLRE1C variant with TCR beta V- and J-gene trimming was reported in a later analysis.

The CDR3 consists of 15 residues. The V gene's germline CDR1 is SNHLY and CDR2 FYNNEI. The ends were cut back, 2 bases at V and 8 bases at J, with 18 bases in the middle. Unrecorded immune exposure was likely among donors, who were nominally healthy when sampled. This clonotype was obtained from a human donor in good health. The chain joins TRBV2 to TRBJ1-2; D may be TRBD1 (5 bases). The sample taken for sequencing was PBMCs. The CDR3 DNA is TGTGCCAGCAGTGAATCTATGGGACTGTCCCGAGGCTACACCTTC. Translating it yields CASSESMGLSRGYTF. The full variable domain, its missing parts supplied by reference TRBV2 and TRBJ1-2, is EPEVTQTPSHQVTQMGQEVILRCVPISNHLYFYWYRQILGQKVEFLVSFYNNEISEKSEIFDDQFSVERPDGSNFTLKIRSTKLEDSAMYFCASSESMGLSRGYTFGSGTRLTVV.